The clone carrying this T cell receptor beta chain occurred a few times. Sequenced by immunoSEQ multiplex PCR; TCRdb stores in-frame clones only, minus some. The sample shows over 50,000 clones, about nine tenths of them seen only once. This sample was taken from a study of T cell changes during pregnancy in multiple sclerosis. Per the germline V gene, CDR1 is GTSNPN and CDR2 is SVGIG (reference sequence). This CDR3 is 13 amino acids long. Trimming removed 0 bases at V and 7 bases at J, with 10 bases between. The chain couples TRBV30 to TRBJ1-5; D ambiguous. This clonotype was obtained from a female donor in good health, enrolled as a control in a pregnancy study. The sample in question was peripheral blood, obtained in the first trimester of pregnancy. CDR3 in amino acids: CAWSVKGSQPQHF. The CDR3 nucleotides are TGTGCCTGGAGTGTGAAAGGGAGCCAGCCCCAGCATTTT.